Listed below are T cell receptor beta chains from one sample, sequenced in a study of T-cell reconstitution after alpha-beta-depleted transplantation in children. TCRdb fed the PCR reads into MiXCR, producing one record per CDR3 protein. The profile covers roughly 220,000 distinct CDR3 sequences, with over 9.5% appearing a single time and roughly 5.1% taken by the ten largest. Sequencing was performed on PBMCs from the stem cell graft donor, taken from the stem cell graft. The receptors stem from a human donor who donated a stem cell graft to a child with SCID. The CDR3 runs from the conserved cysteine through the conserved F or W. Each record gives: clone size, V gene, CDR3 protein. The size entry gives once, few or many counts, or a class when the clone is expanded.

many | TRBV7-9 | CASTYRENTEAFF
few | TRBV28 | CASSTYGGDSNQPQHF
many | TRBV5-1 | CASRRGDRSNTGELFF
many | TRBV28 | CASSGPGQGEKLFF
many | TRBV11-2 | CASSLSKGQGTNEQFF
many | TRBV20-1 | CSARKQGGSTEAFF
many | TRBV6-6 | CASSYWETQYF
many | TRBV2 | CASSDWQGAYEQYF
many | TRBV7-2 | CASSLVTSGGARETQYF
many | TRBV5-1 | CASSLGAGLNIQYF
many | TRBV20-1 | CSARVLDPGRVANTIYF
many | TRBV28 | CASSARGIYTGELFF
many | TRBV7-2 | CASSLDGGIGNEQFF
few | TRBV7-9 | CASSLAGPPGDEQYF